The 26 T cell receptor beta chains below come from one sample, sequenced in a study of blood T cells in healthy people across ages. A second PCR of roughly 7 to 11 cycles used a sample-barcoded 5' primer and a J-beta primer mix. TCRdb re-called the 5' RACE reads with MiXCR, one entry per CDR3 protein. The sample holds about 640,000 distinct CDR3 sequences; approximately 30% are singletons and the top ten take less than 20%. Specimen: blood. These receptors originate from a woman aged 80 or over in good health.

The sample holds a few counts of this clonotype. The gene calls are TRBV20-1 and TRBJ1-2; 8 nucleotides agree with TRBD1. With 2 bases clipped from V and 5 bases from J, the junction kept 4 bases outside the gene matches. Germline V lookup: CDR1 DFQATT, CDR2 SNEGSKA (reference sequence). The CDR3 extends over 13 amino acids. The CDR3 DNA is TGCAGTGCTAGATTAACAGGGGGGTATGGCTACACCTTC. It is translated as CSARLTGGYGYTF.

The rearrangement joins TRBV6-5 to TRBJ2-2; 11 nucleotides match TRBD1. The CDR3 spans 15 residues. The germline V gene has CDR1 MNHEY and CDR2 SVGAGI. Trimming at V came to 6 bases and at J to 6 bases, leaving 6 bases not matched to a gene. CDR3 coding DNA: TGTGCCAGCAGAGCAGGGACAGGGGGGCCCGGGGAGCTGTTTTTT. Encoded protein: CASRAGTGGPGELFF.

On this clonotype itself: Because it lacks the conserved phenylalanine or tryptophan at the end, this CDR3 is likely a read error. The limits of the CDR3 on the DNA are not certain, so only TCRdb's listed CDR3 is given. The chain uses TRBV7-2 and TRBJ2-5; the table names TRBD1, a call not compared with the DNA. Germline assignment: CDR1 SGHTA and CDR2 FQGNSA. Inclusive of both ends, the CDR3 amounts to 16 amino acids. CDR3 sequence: CASSRGQGARGYTCGS.

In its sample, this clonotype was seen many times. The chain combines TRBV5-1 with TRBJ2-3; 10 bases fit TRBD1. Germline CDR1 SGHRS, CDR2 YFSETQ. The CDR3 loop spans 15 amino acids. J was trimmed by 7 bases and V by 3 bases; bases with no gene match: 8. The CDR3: CASSSSDRGLNTQYF. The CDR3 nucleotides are TGCGCCAGCAGCTCGTCCGACAGGGGGCTAAATACGCAGTATTTT.

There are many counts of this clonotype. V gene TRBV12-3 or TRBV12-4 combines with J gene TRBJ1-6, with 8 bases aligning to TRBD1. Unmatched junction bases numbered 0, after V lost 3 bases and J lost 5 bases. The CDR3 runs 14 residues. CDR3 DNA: TGTGCCAGCAGTTTGACAGGGGATAATTCACCCCTCCACTTT. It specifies CASSLTGDNSPLHF.

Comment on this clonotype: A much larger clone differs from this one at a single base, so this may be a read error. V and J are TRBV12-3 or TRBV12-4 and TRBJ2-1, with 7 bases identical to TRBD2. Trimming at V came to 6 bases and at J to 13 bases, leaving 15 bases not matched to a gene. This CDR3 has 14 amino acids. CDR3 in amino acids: CASSPPGGLETQFF. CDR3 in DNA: TGTGCCAGCAGCCCGCCCGGGGGGTTGGAGACCCAGTTCTTC.

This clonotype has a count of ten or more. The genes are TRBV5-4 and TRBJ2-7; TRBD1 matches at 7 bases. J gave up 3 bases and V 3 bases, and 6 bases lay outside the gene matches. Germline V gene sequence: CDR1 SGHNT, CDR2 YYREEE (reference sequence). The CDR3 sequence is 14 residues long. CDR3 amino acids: CASSSTRQGYEQYF. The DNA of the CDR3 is TGTGCCAGCAGCTCCACCAGACAGGGCTACGAGCAGTACTTC.

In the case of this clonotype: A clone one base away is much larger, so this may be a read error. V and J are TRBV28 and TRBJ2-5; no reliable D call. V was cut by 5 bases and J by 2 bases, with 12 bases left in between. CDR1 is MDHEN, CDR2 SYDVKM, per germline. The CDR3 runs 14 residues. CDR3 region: CASSVSSIQETQYF. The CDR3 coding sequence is TGTGCCAGCAGTGTTTCCTCGATACAAGAGACCCAGTACTTC. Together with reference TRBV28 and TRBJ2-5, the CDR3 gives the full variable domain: DVKVTQSSRYLVKRTGEKVFLECVQDMDHENMFWYRQDPGLGLRLIYFSYDVKMKEKGDIPEGYSVSREKKERFSLILESASTNQTSMYLCASSVSSIQETQYFGPGTRLLVL.

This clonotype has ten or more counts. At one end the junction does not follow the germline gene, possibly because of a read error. CDR3 protein: CASSAGGNQPQHF. DNA of the CDR3: TGTGCCAGCAGTGCAGGGGGCAACCAGCCCCAGCATTTT. The chain uses TRBV6-1 and TRBJ1-5; TRBD1 matches at 8 bases. This CDR3 region has 13 residues. Germline V gene data show CDR1 as MNHNS and CDR2 as SASEGT.

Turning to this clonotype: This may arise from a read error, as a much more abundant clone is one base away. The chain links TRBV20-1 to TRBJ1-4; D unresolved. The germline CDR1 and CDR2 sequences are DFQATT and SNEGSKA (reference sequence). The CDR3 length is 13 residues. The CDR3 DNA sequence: TGCAGTGCCCCCGCGGCAACTAATGAAAAACGGTTTTTT. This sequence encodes CSAPAATNEKRFF.

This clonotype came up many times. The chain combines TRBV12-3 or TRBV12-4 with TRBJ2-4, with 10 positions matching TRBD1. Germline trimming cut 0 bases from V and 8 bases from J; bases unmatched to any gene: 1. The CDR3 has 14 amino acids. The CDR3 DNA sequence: TGTGCCAGCAGTTTAGCGGGGACAGGGGACATTCAGTACTTC. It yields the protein CASSLAGTGDIQYF.

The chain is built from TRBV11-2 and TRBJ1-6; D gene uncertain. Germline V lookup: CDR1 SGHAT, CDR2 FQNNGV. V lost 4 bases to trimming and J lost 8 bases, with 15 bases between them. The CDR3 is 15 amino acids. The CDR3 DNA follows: TGTGCCAGCAGCTCTCCTTTCGCAGCTCATTCACCCCTCCACTTT. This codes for CASSSPFAAHSPLHF. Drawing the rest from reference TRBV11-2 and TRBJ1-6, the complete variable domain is EAGVAQSPRYKIIEKRQSVAFWCNPISGHATLYWYQQILGQGPKLLIQFQNNGVVDDSQLPKDRFSAERLKGVDSTLKIQPAKLEDSAVYLCASSSPFAAHSPLHFGNGTRLTVT.

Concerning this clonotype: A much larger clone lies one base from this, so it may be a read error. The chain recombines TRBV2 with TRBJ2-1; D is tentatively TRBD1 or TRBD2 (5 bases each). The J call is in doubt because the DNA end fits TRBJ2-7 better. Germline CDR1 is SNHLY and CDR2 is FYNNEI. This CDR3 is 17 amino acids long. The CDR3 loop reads CASSPRGAGRSYNEQYF. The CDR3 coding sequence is TGTGCCAGCAGTCCACGAGGGGCGGGCAGGTCCTACAATGAGCAGTACTTC.

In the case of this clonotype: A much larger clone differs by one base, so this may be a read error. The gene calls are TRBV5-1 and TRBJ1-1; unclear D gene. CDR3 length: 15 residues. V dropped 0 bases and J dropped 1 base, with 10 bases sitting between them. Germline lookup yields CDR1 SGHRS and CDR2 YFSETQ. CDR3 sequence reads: CASSLGTLWNTEAFF. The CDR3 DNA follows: TGCGCCAGCAGCTTGGGGACGCTGTGGAACACTGAAGCTTTCTTT.

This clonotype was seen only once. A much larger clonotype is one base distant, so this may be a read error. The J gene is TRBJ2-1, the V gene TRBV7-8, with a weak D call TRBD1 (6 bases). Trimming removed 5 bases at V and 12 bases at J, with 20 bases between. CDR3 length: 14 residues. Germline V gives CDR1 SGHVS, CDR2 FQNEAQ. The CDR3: CASSPGQPPPVQFF. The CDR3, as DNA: TGTGCCAGCAGCCCCGGACAGCCGCCCCCTGTGCAGTTCTTC.

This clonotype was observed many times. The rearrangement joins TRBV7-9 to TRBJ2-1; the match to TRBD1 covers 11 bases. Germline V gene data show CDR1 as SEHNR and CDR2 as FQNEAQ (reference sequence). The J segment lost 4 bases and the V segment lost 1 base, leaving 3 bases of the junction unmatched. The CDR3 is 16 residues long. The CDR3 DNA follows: TGTGCCAGCAGCTTAGGGGACAGGGGGGAATACAATGAGCAGTTCTTC. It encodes CASSLGDRGEYNEQFF.

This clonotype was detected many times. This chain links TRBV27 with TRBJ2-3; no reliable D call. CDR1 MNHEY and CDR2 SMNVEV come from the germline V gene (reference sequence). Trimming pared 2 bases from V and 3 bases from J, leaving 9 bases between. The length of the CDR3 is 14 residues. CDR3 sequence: CASSLDVGTDTQYF. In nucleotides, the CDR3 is TGTGCCAGCAGTTTAGACGTGGGGACAGATACGCAGTATTTT.

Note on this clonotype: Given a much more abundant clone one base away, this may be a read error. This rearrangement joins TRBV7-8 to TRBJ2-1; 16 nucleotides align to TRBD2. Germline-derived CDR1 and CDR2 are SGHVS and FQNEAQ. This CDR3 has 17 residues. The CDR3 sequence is CAGSLAGTSGGAAEQFF. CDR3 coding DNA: TGTGCCGGCAGCTTAGCAGGGACTAGCGGGGGGGCCGCAGAGCAGTTCTTC.

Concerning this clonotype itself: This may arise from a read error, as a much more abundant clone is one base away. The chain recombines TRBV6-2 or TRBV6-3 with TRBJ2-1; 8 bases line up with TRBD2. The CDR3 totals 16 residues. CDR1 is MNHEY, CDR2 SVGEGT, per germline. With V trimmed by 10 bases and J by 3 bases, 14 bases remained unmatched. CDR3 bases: TGTGCCAACAGCCACCGTAGCGGGGCGGACTACAATGAGCAGTTCTTC. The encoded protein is CANSHRSGADYNEQFF.

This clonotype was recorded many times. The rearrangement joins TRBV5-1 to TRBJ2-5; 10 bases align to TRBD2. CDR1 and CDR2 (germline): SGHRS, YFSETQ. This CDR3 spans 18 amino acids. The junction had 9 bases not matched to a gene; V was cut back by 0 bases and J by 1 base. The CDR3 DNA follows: TGCGCCAGCAGCTTGGGGTCCCTAGCGGGGGCCTCCCAAGAGACCCAGTACTTC. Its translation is CASSLGSLAGASQETQYF.

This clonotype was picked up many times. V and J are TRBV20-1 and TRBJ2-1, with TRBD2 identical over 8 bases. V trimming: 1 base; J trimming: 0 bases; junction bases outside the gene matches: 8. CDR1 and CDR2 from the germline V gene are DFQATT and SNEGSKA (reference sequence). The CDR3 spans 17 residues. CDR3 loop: CSARASSGGSSYNEQFF. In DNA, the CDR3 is TGCAGTGCTAGAGCGTCTTCGGGGGGGAGCTCCTACAATGAGCAGTTCTTC.

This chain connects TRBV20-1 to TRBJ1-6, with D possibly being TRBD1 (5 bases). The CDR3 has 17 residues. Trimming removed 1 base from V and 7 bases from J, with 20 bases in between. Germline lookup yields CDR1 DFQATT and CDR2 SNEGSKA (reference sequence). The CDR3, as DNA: TGCAGTGCTAGAGTGGGAGACGGCTTTGGGGGAAATTCACCCCTCCACTTT. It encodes CSARVGDGFGGNSPLHF.

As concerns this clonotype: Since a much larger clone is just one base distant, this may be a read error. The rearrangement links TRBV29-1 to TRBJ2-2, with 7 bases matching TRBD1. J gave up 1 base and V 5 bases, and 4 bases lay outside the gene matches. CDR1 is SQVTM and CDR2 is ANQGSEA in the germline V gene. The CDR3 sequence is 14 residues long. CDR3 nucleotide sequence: TGCAGCGTTAGACAGGGAATGAACACCGGGGAGCTGTTTTTT. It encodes CSVRQGMNTGELFF.

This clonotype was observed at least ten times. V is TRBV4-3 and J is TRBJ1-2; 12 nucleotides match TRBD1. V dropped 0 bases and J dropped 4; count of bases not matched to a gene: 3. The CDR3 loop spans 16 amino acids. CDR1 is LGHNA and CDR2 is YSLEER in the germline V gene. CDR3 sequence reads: CASSQEGTGGGYGYTF. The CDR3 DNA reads TGCGCCAGCAGCCAAGAGGGGACAGGGGGCGGCTATGGCTACACCTTC.

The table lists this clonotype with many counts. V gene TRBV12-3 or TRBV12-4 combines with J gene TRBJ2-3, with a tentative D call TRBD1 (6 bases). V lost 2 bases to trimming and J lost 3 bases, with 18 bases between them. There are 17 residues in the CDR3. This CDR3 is CASSLMVRGSQTDTQYF. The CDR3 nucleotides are TGTGCCAGCAGTTTAATGGTCAGGGGTTCACAGACAGATACGCAGTATTTT.

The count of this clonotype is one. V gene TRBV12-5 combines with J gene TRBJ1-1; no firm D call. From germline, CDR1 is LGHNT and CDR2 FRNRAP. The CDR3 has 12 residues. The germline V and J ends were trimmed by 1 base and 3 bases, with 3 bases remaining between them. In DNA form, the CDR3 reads TGTGCTAGTGGTTTGGAGTACACTGAAGCTTTCTTT. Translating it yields CASGLEYTEAFF.